This T cell receptor (beta chain) was identified in a study of blood T cell repertoires in COVID-19. Produced via immunoSEQ multiplex PCR; TCRdb's table is partial and in-frame only. The sample lists 70,000 to 80,000 clones; over 65% were seen once. From germline, CDR1 is MNHNS and CDR2 SASEGT. The CDR3 is made up of 16 amino acids. V shed 4 bases and J 1 base; nucleotides not matched to a gene: 8. The clonotype originates from a human donor in a cohort sampled during active COVID-19. The sample taken for sequencing was peripheral blood. This chain links TRBV6-1 with TRBJ2-5; TRBD1 aligns across 8 bases. The CDR3 protein is CASSGQPQGAQETQYF. The CDR3 bases are TGTGCCAGCAGTGGTCAGCCCCAGGGGGCCCAAGAGACCCAGTACTTC.